Below are 29 T cell receptor beta chains sequenced from a single sample in a study of blood T cell repertoires in COVID-19. The data were produced by immunoSEQ multiplex PCR, yet TCRdb's version contains in-frame clones alone and is incomplete. The data hold roughly 190,000 clones, with 65% to 85% observed a single time. Sample: PBMCs or T cells enriched from blood (not recorded which). The source is a woman younger than 45 who had recovered from COVID-19.

This chain uses TRBV6-2 or TRBV6-3 with TRBJ2-7, with TRBD1 matching over 8 bases. There are 15 residues in the CDR3. Germline trimming cut 0 bases from V and 6 bases from J; bases unmatched to any gene: 7. Germline V gives CDR1 MNHEY, CDR2 SVGEGT. For the CDR3, the DNA is TGTGCCAGCAGTTACTCGACAGGGGTAAGGGCCGAGCAGTACGTC. Its protein product is CASSYSTGVRAEQYV.

This clone was recorded a few times. V gene TRBV18 combines with J gene TRBJ2-1; D gene ambiguous. This CDR3 has 15 residues. The germline V gene encodes CDR1 KGHSH and CDR2 LQKENI. V was trimmed by 4 bases and J by 4 bases, leaving 14 bases between them. CDR3: CASSLTSDFYNEQFF. As DNA, the CDR3 is TGTGCCAGCTCACTTACTTCAGACTTTTACAATGAGCAGTTCTTC.

The chain joins TRBV6-4 to TRBJ2-3, with TRBD2 identical over 8 bases. The CDR3 runs to 15 residues. V dropped 5 bases and J dropped 6; count of bases not matched to a gene: 10. Looked up from germline, CDR1 is MRHNA and CDR2 is SNTAGT. CDR3 in amino acids: CASSMSGGQSDTQYF. The CDR3 nucleotides read TGTGCCAGCAGTATGAGCGGGGGTCAGTCGGATACGCAGTATTTT.

This clone occurred once. V gene TRBV18 combines with J gene TRBJ1-1; D ambiguous. The CDR3 covers 14 residues. The germline V gene has CDR1 KGHSH and CDR2 LQKENI. Trimming removed 1 base at V and 4 bases at J, with 10 bases between. The CDR3 spells CASSPRGVGTEAFF. Here the CDR3 DNA reads TGTGCCAGCTCACCACGAGGAGTCGGCACTGAAGCTTTCTTT.

V is TRBV10-1 and J is TRBJ2-1; 7 bases are shared with TRBD2. Trimming removed 2 bases from V and 6 bases from J; junction bases left unmatched: 4. Germline CDR1 is WNHNN and CDR2 is SYGVQD (reference sequence). This CDR3 is 14 amino acids long. The CDR3 loop reads CASSEEWGGNEQFF. The CDR3 nucleotides read TGCGCCAGCAGTGAGGAGTGGGGGGGCAATGAGCAGTTCTTC.

The chain employs TRBV7-3 and TRBJ1-1; 8 nucleotides align to TRBD1. The CDR3 is 14 amino acids. Trimming took 5 bases from V and 0 from J; bases not matched to a gene: 2. Germline CDR1 reads SGHTA; CDR2 reads FQGTGA. The CDR3 here is CASSLRGLNTEAFF. CDR3 coding DNA: TGTGCCAGCAGCCTCAGGGGGCTGAACACTGAAGCTTTCTTT.

This sequence joins TRBV4-1 and TRBJ2-5; 14 bases agree with TRBD2. V was pared by 4 bases and J by 5 bases, with 6 bases of the junction left unmatched. CDR3 length: 16 amino acids. Germline V gives CDR1 MGHRA, CDR2 YSYEKL. CDR3 bases: TGCGCCAGCAGCCTTGGACTAGCGGGGGGATGGGAGACCCAGTACTTC. This translates into CASSLGLAGGWETQYF.

This clone is a singleton in its sample. The chain carries TRBV19 and TRBJ2-7; D may be TRBD1 (5 bases). The germline gives CDR1 LNHDA, CDR2 SQIVND (reference sequence). There are 16 residues in the CDR3. Trimming stripped 3 bases from V and 2 bases from J, with 17 bases between. CDR3 residues: CASSIKDWAGTYEQYF. The CDR3 nucleotides read TGTGCCAGTAGTATTAAGGATTGGGCAGGGACCTACGAGCAGTACTTC.

This rearrangement joins TRBV6-4 to TRBJ2-3; D is perhaps TRBD2 (6 bases). There are 15 residues in the CDR3. Trimming removed 3 bases from V and 4 bases from J, with 14 bases in between. Per the germline V gene, CDR1 is MRHNA and CDR2 is SNTAGT. The CDR3 region is CASSEVAGRADTQYF. In DNA, the CDR3 is TGTGCCAGCAGTGAAGTTGCGGGGCGGGCAGATACGCAGTATTTT.

The J gene is TRBJ1-2, the V gene TRBV30, with 10 bases matching TRBD1. Trimming at V came to 4 bases and at J to 2 bases, leaving 7 bases not matched to a gene. Per the germline V gene, CDR1 is GTSNPN and CDR2 is SVGIG (reference sequence). The CDR3 extends over 15 amino acids. In DNA form, the CDR3 reads TGTGCCTGGAAAGGGGGGACAGGGGCCAACTATGGCTACACCTTC. Protein product: CAWKGGTGANYGYTF.

The chain carries TRBV2 and TRBJ2-3; TRBD2 matches at 15 bases. The CDR3 has 18 residues. With 4 bases clipped from V and 7 bases from J, the junction kept 12 bases outside the gene matches. CDR1 and CDR2 from the germline V gene are SNHLY and FYNNEI. Here the CDR3 reads CASSAPPGLAGGGHTQYF. CDR3 DNA: TGTGCCAGCAGTGCACCTCCGGGACTAGCGGGAGGAGGACATACGCAGTATTTT.

The chain joins TRBV7-9 to TRBJ1-3, with a weak D call TRBD1 (6 bases). Per the germline V gene, CDR1 is SEHNR and CDR2 is FQNEAQ (reference sequence). The CDR3 sequence is 16 residues long. Trimming stripped 3 bases from V and 2 bases from J, with 14 bases between. The CDR3 sequence is CASSLGTLETGNTIYF. In DNA form, the CDR3 reads TGTGCCAGCAGCTTGGGGACATTAGAGACTGGAAACACCATATATTTT. The whole variable domain, filled in from reference TRBV7-9 and TRBJ1-3, reads DTGVSQNPRHKITKRGQNVTFRCDPISEHNRLYWYRQTLGQGPEFLTYFQNEAQLEKSRLLSDRFSAERPKGSFSTLEIQRTEQGDSAMYLCASSLGTLETGNTIYFGEGSWLTVV.

This clone has just a few counts. The rearrangement uses TRBV28 and TRBJ1-1, with D tentatively TRBD1 (6 bases). V lost 7 bases and J lost 0, with 12 bases in between. The CDR3 totals 14 residues. In germline, CDR1 is MDHEN, CDR2 SYDVKM. This chain's CDR3 is CASTSGALNTEAFF. CDR3 nucleotide sequence: TGTGCCAGCACCTCAGGGGCGTTGAACACTGAAGCTTTCTTT.

This clone was recorded only once. J is TRBJ2-1 and V is TRBV10-3; 8 positions agree with TRBD2. Unmatched junction bases numbered 4, after V lost 2 bases and J lost 4 bases. Germline CDR1 is ENHRY and CDR2 is SYGVKD. The length of the CDR3 is 15 residues. The CDR3 DNA is TGTGCCATCAGTGAGGGCGGGGGGTATTACAATGAGCAGTTCTTC. Amino acids: CAISEGGGYYNEQFF.

The J gene is TRBJ1-2, the V gene TRBV2; 7 nucleotides match TRBD1. Unmatched junction bases numbered 9, after V lost 6 bases and J lost 8 bases. The CDR3 consists of 13 residues. CDR1 SNHLY and CDR2 FYNNEI come from the germline V gene. CDR3 nucleotide sequence: TGTGCCAGCAGAATTCGACAGGGTTCCGGCTACACCTTC. This translates into CASRIRQGSGYTF. The full variable domain, completed using reference TRBV2 and TRBJ1-2, is EPEVTQTPSHQVTQMGQEVILRCVPISNHLYFYWYRQILGQKVEFLVSFYNNEISEKSEIFDDQFSVERPDGSNFTLKIRSTKLEDSAMYFCASRIRQGSGYTFGSGTRLTVV.

V gene TRBV14 combines with J gene TRBJ2-1, with D perhaps TRBD2 (6 bases). Trimming took 4 bases from V and 8 from J, leaving 12 bases between them. The germline V gene encodes CDR1 SGHDN and CDR2 FVKESK. The CDR3 covers 13 residues. CDR3 nucleotide sequence: TGTGCCAGCAGCCTAACGACTAGTTATGAGCAGTTCTTC. Its protein product is CASSLTTSYEQFF.

This chain connects TRBV4-1 to TRBJ1-2; a weak D match, TRBD1 (5 bases). Germline V gives CDR1 MGHRA, CDR2 YSYEKL. This CDR3 contains 15 residues. With 0 bases removed from V and 6 bases from J, the gap between germline ends came to 14 bases. The CDR3 DNA sequence: TGCGCCAGCAGCCAAGAACGGGGGGGAGAGAATGGCTACACCTTC. It is translated as CASSQERGGENGYTF.

The CDR3, as DNA: TGTGCCAGCCTACCGGAGTTCCTCCACTTT. Protein: CASLPEFLHF. The rearrangement links TRBV21-1 to TRBJ1-6. TRBV21-1 has pseudogene status. The CDR3 sequence is 10 residues long.

The chain recombines TRBV28 with TRBJ1-1, with a possible D match to TRBD1 (5 bases). This CDR3 is 15 amino acids long. Germline-derived CDR1 and CDR2 are MDHEN and SYDVKM. V shed 5 bases and J shed 2 bases, with 15 bases lying between them. CDR3 DNA sequence: TGTGCCAGCAGTCCAACACATGGGGCCAACACTGAAGCTTTCTTT. Translating it yields CASSPTHGANTEAFF.

This chain links TRBV5-1 with TRBJ2-3; TRBD2 might be the D (5 bases). V lost 2 bases to trimming and J lost 1 base, with 8 bases between them. The CDR3 is 14 amino acids. Per the germline V gene, CDR1 is SGHRS and CDR2 is YFSETQ. CDR3 sequence: CASSFREGTDTQYF. The CDR3 DNA is TGCGCCAGCAGCTTCCGGGAAGGCACAGATACGCAGTATTTT. Together with reference TRBV5-1 and TRBJ2-3, the CDR3 gives the full variable domain: KAGVTQTPRYLIKTRGQQVTLSCSPISGHRSVSWYQQTPGQGLQFLFEYFSETQRNKGNFPGRFSGRQFSNSRSEMNVSTLELGDSALYLCASSFREGTDTQYFGPGTRLTVL.

CDR3 sequence reads: CASSIAVNTGELFF. CDR3 DNA: TGTGCCAGTAGTATAGCAGTGAACACCGGGGAGCTGTTTTTT. The gene calls are TRBV19 and TRBJ2-2; D unresolved. CDR1 LNHDA and CDR2 SQIVND come from the germline V gene (reference sequence). The CDR3 contains 14 residues. V lost 1 base, J lost 1 base, and 4 bases lay in between.

The V call is TRBV20-1, the J call TRBJ2-1, with TRBD2 matching 9 bases. The germline CDR1 and CDR2 sequences are DFQATT and SNEGSKA (reference sequence). V was clipped by 3 bases and J by 8 bases; unmatched bases: 8. CDR3 length equals 14 residues. The CDR3 sequence is CSASWASGDDEQFF. CDR3 nucleotides: TGCAGTGCTAGTTGGGCTAGCGGGGACGATGAGCAGTTCTTC.

The V and J genes are TRBV25-1 and TRBJ2-5, with a possible D match to TRBD2 (7 bases). The CDR3 runs to 17 residues. V was pared by 3 bases and J by 4 bases, with 21 bases between. Germline V lookup: CDR1 MGHDK, CDR2 SYGVNS. CDR3 in DNA: TGTGCCAGCAGTGATGGCCGGGACATAAGGGGGGGAGAGACCCAGTACTTC. Protein sequence: CASSDGRDIRGGETQYF.

This rearrangement joins TRBV7-9 to TRBJ2-7; D may be TRBD1 (5 bases). With 4 bases removed from V and 2 bases from J, the gap between germline ends came to 18 bases. Germline values: CDR1 SEHNR, CDR2 FQNEAQ (reference sequence). This CDR3 region has 16 residues. This chain's CDR3 is CASSSYLPQGTYEQYF. CDR3 nucleotide sequence: TGTGCCAGCAGCTCCTATCTTCCGCAGGGAACCTACGAGCAGTACTTC.

The table lists this clone with many counts. The chain has TRBV5-4 and TRBJ1-1; TRBD1 might be the D (5 bases). From germline, CDR1 is SGHNT and CDR2 YYREEE (reference sequence). The CDR3 runs to 14 residues. Between the trimmed V and J ends, which lost 5 bases and 7 bases, there was a span of 18 bases. The CDR3 DNA follows: TGTGCCAGCAGACCTAGTACAGGCTACCGTGAAGCTTTCTTT. Its translation is CASRPSTGYREAFF.

The rearrangement uses TRBV10-3 and TRBJ1-1, with a tentative D call TRBD1 (5 bases). This CDR3 contains 12 residues. Between the trimmed V and J ends, which lost 5 bases and 7 bases, there was a span of 11 bases. Germline V CDR1 and CDR2: ENHRY, SYGVKD. The CDR3 sequence: CAISRGEGEAFF. The CDR3 DNA follows: TGTGCCATCAGTAGAGGGGAGGGTGAAGCTTTCTTT.

The gene calls are TRBV7-6 and TRBJ1-6; perhaps TRBD1 as D (6 bases). V was pared by 1 base and J by 6 bases, with 13 bases between. The CDR3 sequence is 16 residues long. Per the germline V gene, CDR1 is SGHVS and CDR2 is FNYEAQ. The CDR3 region is CASSLGSQGFNSPLHF. CDR3 sequence (DNA): TGTGCCAGCAGCTTAGGATCTCAGGGGTTTAATTCACCCCTCCACTTT.

The gene calls are TRBV5-4 and TRBJ2-7, with a possible D match to TRBD1 (5 bases). Germline V gene lookup returns CDR1 SGHNT and CDR2 YYREEE (reference sequence). The CDR3 is 11 amino acids. Trimming shortened V by 3 bases and J by 6 bases, and 7 bases separated the two germline ends. CDR3 coding DNA: TGTGCCAGCAGCTCTCAGGGCGAGCAGTACTTC. This encodes CASSSQGEQYF.

This clone was detected once. Additional DNA sequences in this sample encode the identical CDR3. The chain is built from TRBV5-4 and TRBJ2-5, with D unclear. CDR1 SGHNT and CDR2 YYREEE come from the germline V gene (reference sequence). The CDR3 runs 13 residues. Trimming shortened V by 0 bases and J by 2 bases, and 5 bases separated the two germline ends. CDR3 in amino acids: CASSLGQQETQYF. The CDR3 nucleotides are TGTGCCAGCAGCTTGGGGCAGCAAGAGACCCAGTACTTC. The full variable domain, completed using reference TRBV5-4 and TRBJ2-5, is ETGVTQSPTHLIKTRGQQVTLRCSSQSGHNTVSWYQQALGQGPQFIFQYYREEENGRGNFPPRFSGLQFPNYSSELNVNALELDDSALYLCASSLGQQETQYFGPGTRLLVL.